This T cell receptor beta chain came from a study of T cell responses to AZD1222 COVID-19 vaccine (dated by TCRdb to 2020 to 2023). For the wider study: A total of 233 trial participants underwent TCR sequencing, of whom roughly 210 had received two doses of AZD1222 and some 26 had received two doses of the MenACWY control vaccine. Trial participants were enrolled into age subgroups of 18-55, 56-69 and 70-plus years, which contained about 150, 28 and 57 TCR-sequenced participants, respectively. Results and caveats for the whole study, not just this receptor: Because no samples from the day 14 peak response were available, repertoires could be characterized only after the peak T cell response. Conclusions about previously exposed vaccinees were limited because only a handful of AZD1222 recipients were SARS-CoV-2 seropositive at baseline. Reportedly, almost half of the unique spike-specific TCRs recognized epitopes lying outside the regions that are mutated in the B.1.351 and B.1.1.7 variants. CD4 TCRs associated with the vaccine covered the entire spike protein, and the dominant responses were in regions 160-218 and 743-854. A significant rise in spike-specific TCR breadth and depth was observed after two AZD1222 doses relative to day 0 and relative to MenACWY recipients. Most participants were white British and females outnumbered males, and the authors suggested that clonal diversity may have been underestimated. In the small 56-69-year group, the increase in depth fell short of significance, most likely because of low power.

Interpreted using the paper, the time point label stands for: about 28 days (+/-7) after the second vaccine dose. Because spike-specific TCR depth and breadth did not differ between the two schedules, AZD1222 recipients who got a second dose at roughly 4 weeks were pooled with those who got a second dose at roughly 12 weeks. The vaccinee samples were drawn from two UK trials, COV001 and COV002, one of which was a single-blind randomized controlled phase 2/3 trial testing AZD1222 (ChAdOx1 nCoV-19) in healthy adults. For TCRbeta chain sequencing, PBMC samples from trial participants were taken at day 0 and at day 28 after the second dose. The CDR3 regions of human TCRbeta chains were analyzed by immunosequencing. The original pipeline was this. Repertoire TCRs were matched against a reference library of SARS-CoV-2-specific TCRs generated with the MIRA antigen-specificity platform. Breadth was defined as the fraction of unique TCRs that were SARS-CoV-2-associated. Depth was defined as the fraction of total T cells that were SARS-CoV-2-associated. Each spike-specific TCR was assigned to its reactive spike region and to a CD4 or CD8 class using the MIRA data. Log10-transformed breadth and depth values were compared by one-way ANOVA with Sidak's multiple comparisons tests. TCRdb limited this immuneACCESS table to in-frame rearrangements with V and J called. A share of clones is missing; checked studies link under half to unresolved V genes, and the rest is unexplained. The V and J calls and the clone size are those of that table, but D and trimming were determined from the DNA. Across this sample there are around 96,000 clones, with approximately 90% seen only once. Around 10% of the sample goes to the ten largest clones.

As to this clone: The target of this receptor is not known. No per-base quality is available; no much larger clone lies one base away.

The germline V gene provides CDR1 MDHEN and CDR2 SYDVKM. V lost 8 bases and J lost 5 bases; the stretch between them is 18 bases long. From cysteine to phenylalanine, the CDR3 is 15 amino acids long. Just the 45-base CDR3 DNA is kept, in frame starting at base 1. The specimen comprised peripheral blood, sampled 28 days after the second AZD1222 dose. This sequence uses TRBV28 and TRBJ1-4, with the D gene call left open. The TCR comes from an adult who received the AZD1222 COVID-19 vaccine. The DNA sequence is as follows: TGTGCCAGCTTTAAAGGAGTTGGGTACAATGAAAAACTGTTTTTT. Translation gives CASFKGVGYNEKLFF.